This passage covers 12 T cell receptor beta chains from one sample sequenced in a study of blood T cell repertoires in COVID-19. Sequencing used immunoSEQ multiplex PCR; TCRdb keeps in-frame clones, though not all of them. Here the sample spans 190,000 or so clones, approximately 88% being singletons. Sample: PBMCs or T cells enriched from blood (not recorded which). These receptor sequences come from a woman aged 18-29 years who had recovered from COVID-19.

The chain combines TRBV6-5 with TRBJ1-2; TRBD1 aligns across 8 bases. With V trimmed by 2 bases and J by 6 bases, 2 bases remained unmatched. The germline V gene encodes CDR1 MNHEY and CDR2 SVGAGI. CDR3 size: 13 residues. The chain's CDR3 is CASSYDRGDGYTF. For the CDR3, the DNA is TGTGCCAGCAGTTACGACAGGGGCGATGGCTACACCTTC.

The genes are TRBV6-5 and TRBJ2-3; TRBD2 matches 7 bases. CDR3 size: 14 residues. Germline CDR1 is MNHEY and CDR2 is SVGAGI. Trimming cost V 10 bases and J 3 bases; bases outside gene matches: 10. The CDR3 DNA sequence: TGTGCCACCCACGGATGGGAGGGAACAGATACGCAGTATTTT. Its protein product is CATHGWEGTDTQYF.

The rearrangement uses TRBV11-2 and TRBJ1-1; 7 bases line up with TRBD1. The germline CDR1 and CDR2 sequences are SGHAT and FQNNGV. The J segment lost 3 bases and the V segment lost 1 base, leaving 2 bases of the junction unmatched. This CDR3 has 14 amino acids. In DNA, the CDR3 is TGTGCCAGCAGCTTAGGAACAGGGGACACTGAAGCTTTCTTT. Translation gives CASSLGTGDTEAFF. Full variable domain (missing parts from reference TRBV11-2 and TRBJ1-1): EAGVAQSPRYKIIEKRQSVAFWCNPISGHATLYWYQQILGQGPKLLIQFQNNGVVDDSQLPKDRFSAERLKGVDSTLKIQPAKLEDSAVYLCASSLGTGDTEAFFGQGTRLTVV.

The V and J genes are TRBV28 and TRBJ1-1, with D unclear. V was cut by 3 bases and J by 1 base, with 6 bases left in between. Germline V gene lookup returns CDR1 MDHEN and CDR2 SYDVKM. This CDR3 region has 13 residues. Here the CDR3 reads CASSLKPNTEAFF. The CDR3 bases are TGTGCCAGCAGTTTGAAGCCGAACACTGAAGCTTTCTTT. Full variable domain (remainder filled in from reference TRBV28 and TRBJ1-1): DVKVTQSSRYLVKRTGEKVFLECVQDMDHENMFWYRQDPGLGLRLIYFSYDVKMKEKGDIPEGYSVSREKKERFSLILESASTNQTSMYLCASSLKPNTEAFFGQGTRLTVV.

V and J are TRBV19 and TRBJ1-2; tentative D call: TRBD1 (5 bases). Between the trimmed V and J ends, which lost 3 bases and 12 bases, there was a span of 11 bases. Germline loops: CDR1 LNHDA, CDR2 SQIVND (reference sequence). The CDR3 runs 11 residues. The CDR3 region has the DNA TGTGCCAGTAGTATGATGGGGCCCCACACCTTC. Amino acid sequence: CASSMMGPHTF.

The CDR3 reads CASSHGNRDTGELFF. CDR3 sequence (DNA): TGCGCCAGCAGCCACGGGAACAGGGACACCGGGGAGCTGTTTTTT. The rearrangement uses TRBV5-1 and TRBJ2-2, with a weak D call TRBD1 (6 bases). Germline CDR1 SGHRS, CDR2 YFSETQ. V was clipped by 4 bases and J by 3 bases, with 13 bases between them. The CDR3 spans 15 residues. The full variable domain, in which reference TRBV5-1 and TRBJ2-2 provide the parts outside the CDR3, is KAGVTQTPRYLIKTRGQQVTLSCSPISGHRSVSWYQQTPGQGLQFLFEYFSETQRNKGNFPGRFSGRQFSNSRSEMNVSTLELGDSALYLCASSHGNRDTGELFFGEGSRLTVL.

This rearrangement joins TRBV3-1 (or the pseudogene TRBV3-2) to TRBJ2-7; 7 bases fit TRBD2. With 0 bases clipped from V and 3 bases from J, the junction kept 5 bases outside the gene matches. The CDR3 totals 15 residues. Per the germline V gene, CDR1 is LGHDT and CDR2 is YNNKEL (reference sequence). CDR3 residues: CASSQDRRTSYEQYF. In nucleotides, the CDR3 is TGTGCCAGCAGCCAAGATCGAAGGACTAGCTACGAGCAGTACTTC.

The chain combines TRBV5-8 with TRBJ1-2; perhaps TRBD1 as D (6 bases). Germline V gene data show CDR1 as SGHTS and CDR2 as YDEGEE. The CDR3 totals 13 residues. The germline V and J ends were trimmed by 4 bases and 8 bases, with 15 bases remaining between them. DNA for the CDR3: TGTGCCAGCAGCCCAAGTGTCAGGGGCGGCTACACCTTC. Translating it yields CASSPSVRGGYTF. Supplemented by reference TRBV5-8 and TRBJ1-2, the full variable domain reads EAGVTQSPTHLIKTRGQQATLRCSPISGHTSVYWYQQALGLGLQFLLWYDEGEERNRGNFPPRFSGRQFPNYSSELNVNALELEDSALYLCASSPSVRGGYTFGSGTRLTVV.

CDR3 sequence: CASSQVLAGSTDTQYF. The DNA for the CDR3 is TGTGCCAGCAGCCAAGTTCTAGCGGGAAGCACAGATACGCAGTATTTT. The chain combines TRBV4-2 with TRBJ2-3, with 9 positions matching TRBD2. CDR1 is LGHNA and CDR2 is YNFKEQ in the germline V gene. This CDR3 contains 16 residues. Trimming cost V 1 base and J 0 bases; bases outside gene matches: 2.

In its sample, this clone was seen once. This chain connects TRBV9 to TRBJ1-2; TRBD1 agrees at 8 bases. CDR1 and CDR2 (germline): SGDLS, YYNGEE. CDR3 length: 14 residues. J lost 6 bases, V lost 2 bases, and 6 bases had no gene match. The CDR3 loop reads CASSVQGAGDGYTF. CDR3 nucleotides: TGTGCCAGCAGCGTGCAGGGGGCTGGAGATGGCTACACCTTC. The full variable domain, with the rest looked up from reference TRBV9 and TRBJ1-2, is DSGVTQTPKHLITATGQRVTLRCSPRSGDLSVYWYQQSLDQGLQFLIQYYNGEERAKGNILERFSAQQFPDLHSELNLSSLELGDSALYFCASSVQGAGDGYTFGSGTRLTVV.

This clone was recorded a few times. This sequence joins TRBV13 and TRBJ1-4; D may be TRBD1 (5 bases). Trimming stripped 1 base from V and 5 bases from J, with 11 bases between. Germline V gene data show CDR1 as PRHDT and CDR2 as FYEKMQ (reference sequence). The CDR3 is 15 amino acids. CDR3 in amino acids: CASSLAVGGNEKLFF. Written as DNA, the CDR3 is TGTGCCAGCAGCTTAGCGGTGGGGGGGAATGAAAAACTGTTTTTT.

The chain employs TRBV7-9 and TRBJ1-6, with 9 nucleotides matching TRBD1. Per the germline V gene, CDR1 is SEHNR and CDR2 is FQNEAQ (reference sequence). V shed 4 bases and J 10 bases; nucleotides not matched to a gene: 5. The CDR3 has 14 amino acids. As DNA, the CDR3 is TGTGCCAGCAGCTGGACAGGGGACTCGTCACCCCTCCACTTT. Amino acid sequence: CASSWTGDSSPLHF. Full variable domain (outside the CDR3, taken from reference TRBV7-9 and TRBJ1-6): DTGVSQNPRHKITKRGQNVTFRCDPISEHNRLYWYRQTLGQGPEFLTYFQNEAQLEKSRLLSDRFSAERPKGSFSTLEIQRTEQGDSAMYLCASSWTGDSSPLHFGNGTRLTVT.